These 13 T cell receptor beta chains were sequenced from one sample in a study of blood T cell repertoires in COVID-19. The repertoire was sequenced with immunoSEQ multiplex PCR; TCRdb's copy has only in-frame clones and lacks some. The table has under 350,000 clones, approximately 82% seen once; the top ten hold over 4.5%. The sequenced sample was peripheral blood. The receptors originated from a man aged 60-69 years who had recovered from COVID-19.

The chain couples TRBV28 to TRBJ1-2; TRBD1 matches 7 bases. This CDR3 has 15 residues. Germline V gene data show CDR1 as MDHEN and CDR2 as SYDVKM. J was trimmed by 7 bases and V by 6 bases; bases with no gene match: 14. The chain's CDR3 is CASRWGSGGSAGYTF. In nucleotides, the CDR3 is TGTGCCAGCAGATGGGGTTCAGGGGGGTCGGCTGGCTACACCTTC.

This rearrangement joins TRBV18 to TRBJ1-5; D not certain. The V end was cut by 3 bases, the J end by 11 bases, with 14 bases between. Germline CDR1 reads KGHSH; CDR2 reads LQKENI. The CDR3 loop spans 13 amino acids. CDR3 amino acids: CASSPSTPHTQHF. In nucleotides, the CDR3 is TGTGCCAGCTCACCTTCTACCCCTCATACCCAGCATTTT. Complete variable domain (other parts from reference TRBV18 and TRBJ1-5): NAGVMQNPRHLVRRRGQEARLRCSPMKGHSHVYWYRQLPEEGLKFMVYLQKENIIDESGMPKERFSAEFPKEGPSILRIQQVVRGDSAAYFCASSPSTPHTQHFGDGTRLSIL.

The rearrangement joins TRBV3-1 (or the pseudogene TRBV3-2) to TRBJ2-7; 8 positions agree with TRBD2. Germline V CDR1 and CDR2: LGHDT, YNNKEL (reference sequence). V lost 4 bases, J lost 7 bases, and 9 bases stayed unmatched. The CDR3 is 14 amino acids. This chain's CDR3 is CASSPPAGEGEQYF. The CDR3, as DNA: TGTGCCAGCAGCCCCCCAGCGGGAGAAGGGGAGCAGTACTTC.

The chain combines TRBV12-3 or TRBV12-4 with TRBJ1-2; a weak D match, TRBD1 (6 bases). V lost 7 bases and J 3 bases, leaving 12 bases between the germline ends. This CDR3 region has 13 residues. CDR3 protein: CASTTSGDYGYTF. Written as DNA, the CDR3 is TGTGCCAGCACTACCTCAGGGGACTATGGCTACACCTTC.

The chain links TRBV12-3 or TRBV12-4 to TRBJ1-5; D not certain. V was trimmed by 2 bases and J by 9 bases, leaving 11 bases between them. The CDR3 length is 13 residues. The CDR3 here is CASSLRSGRPQHF. As DNA, the CDR3 is TGTGCCAGCAGTTTAAGGTCAGGTCGGCCCCAGCATTTT.

The chain is built from TRBV14 and TRBJ2-1; 13 bases match TRBD2. There are 16 residues in the CDR3. V shed 6 bases, J shed 8 bases, and the junction held 10 bases outside the gene matches. Germline V gene data show CDR1 as SGHDN and CDR2 as FVKESK. CDR3 sequence reads: CASRRLAGGDTDEQFF. Here the CDR3 DNA reads TGTGCCAGCAGGCGACTAGCGGGAGGAGATACTGATGAGCAGTTCTTC.

The chain has TRBV6-5 and TRBJ2-3; a possible D gene is TRBD1 (6 bases). CDR3 length: 14 amino acids. V lost 7 bases and J 10 bases, leaving 21 bases between the germline ends. Germline V CDR1 and CDR2: MNHEY, SVGAGI. CDR3 loop: CASKPGSTPGAQYF. CDR3 nucleotides: TGTGCCAGCAAACCGGGCTCCACCCCAGGGGCGCAGTATTTT.

The rearrangement uses TRBV10-2 and TRBJ1-1, with unresolved D. Trimming stripped 6 bases from V and 0 bases from J, with 8 bases between. The CDR3 is 13 amino acids. Germline loops: CDR1 WSHSY, CDR2 SAAADI. For the CDR3, the DNA is TGCGCCAGCAGAGACACAGTGAACACTGAAGCTTTCTTT. Encoded protein: CASRDTVNTEAFF.

The V gene is TRBV18, the J gene TRBJ2-7; D possibly corresponds to TRBD2 (5 bases). The germline CDR1 and CDR2 sequences are KGHSH and LQKENI. V shed 5 bases and J shed 11 bases, with 28 bases lying between them. The CDR3 spans 16 residues. The CDR3 DNA sequence: TGTGCCAGCTCATCAGCAGGACGGGGATACACTACGAGCAAGTACTTC. Encoded protein: CASSSAGRGYTTSKYF.

The CDR3 protein is CATPPESFTSENYEQYF. CDR3 coding DNA: TGTGCGACCCCCCCGGAGAGTTTTACTAGCGAGAACTACGAGCAGTACTTC. V usage is TRBV12-2 and J usage is TRBJ2-7; the tabulated D call, TRBD2, remains unverified against the DNA. TRBV12-2 is a known pseudogene. The CDR3 is 17 residues long.

The gene calls are TRBV14 and TRBJ2-1, with a tentative D call TRBD1 (5 bases). V was pared by 3 bases and J by 0 bases, with 18 bases between. CDR3 length: 18 amino acids. The germline V gene has CDR1 SGHDN and CDR2 FVKESK. CDR3 residues: CASSQGPDTRSSYNEQFF. The CDR3 DNA reads as TGTGCCAGCAGCCAGGGCCCGGACACTCGGAGCTCCTACAATGAGCAGTTCTTC.

The V gene is TRBV30, the J gene TRBJ2-5, with D unclear. V lost 0 bases and J lost 5, with 10 bases in between. This CDR3 has 13 residues. Germline V gives CDR1 GTSNPN, CDR2 SVGIG (reference sequence). As DNA, the CDR3 is TGTGCCTGGAGTGTGTCGGGTGGGGAGACCCAGTACTTC. It translates to CAWSVSGGETQYF.

The chain recombines TRBV5-1 with TRBJ2-7; 15 nucleotides match TRBD2. Germline CDR1 SGHRS, CDR2 YFSETQ. The CDR3 totals 20 residues. V shed 7 bases, J shed 5 bases, and the junction held 22 bases outside the gene matches. CDR3 protein: CASRDRRSGLAGGSFDEQYF. Here the CDR3 DNA reads TGCGCCAGCCGGGACAGGCGATCGGGACTAGCGGGAGGTTCGTTCGACGAGCAGTACTTC.